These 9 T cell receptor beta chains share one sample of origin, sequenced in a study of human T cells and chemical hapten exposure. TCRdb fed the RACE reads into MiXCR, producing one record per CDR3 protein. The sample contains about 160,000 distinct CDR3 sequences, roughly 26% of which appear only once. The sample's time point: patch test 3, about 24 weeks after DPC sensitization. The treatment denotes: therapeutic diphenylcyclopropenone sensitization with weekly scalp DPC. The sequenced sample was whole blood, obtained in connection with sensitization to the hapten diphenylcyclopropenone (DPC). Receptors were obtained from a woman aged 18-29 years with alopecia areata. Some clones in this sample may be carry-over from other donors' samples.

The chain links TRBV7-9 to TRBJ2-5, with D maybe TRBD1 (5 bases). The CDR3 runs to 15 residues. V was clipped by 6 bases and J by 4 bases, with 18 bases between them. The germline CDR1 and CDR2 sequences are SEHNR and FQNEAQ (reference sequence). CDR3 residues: CASRGQGLERETQYF. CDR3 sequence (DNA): TGTGCCAGCAGAGGCCAGGGCCTGGAGAGAGAGACCCAGTACTTC.

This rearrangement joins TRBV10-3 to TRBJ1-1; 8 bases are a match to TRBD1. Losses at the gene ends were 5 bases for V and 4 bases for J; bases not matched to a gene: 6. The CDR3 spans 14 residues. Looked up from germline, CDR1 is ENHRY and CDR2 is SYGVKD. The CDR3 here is CAISKTGAGTEAFF. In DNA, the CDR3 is TGTGCCATCAGTAAGACAGGGGCCGGCACTGAAGCTTTCTTT.

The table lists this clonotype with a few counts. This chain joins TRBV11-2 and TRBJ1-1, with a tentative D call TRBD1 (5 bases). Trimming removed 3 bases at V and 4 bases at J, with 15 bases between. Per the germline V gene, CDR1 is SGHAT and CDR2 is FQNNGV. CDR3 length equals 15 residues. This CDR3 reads CASSFRAGLITEAFF. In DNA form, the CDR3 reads TGTGCCAGCAGCTTTAGGGCAGGGCTTATCACTGAAGCTTTCTTT. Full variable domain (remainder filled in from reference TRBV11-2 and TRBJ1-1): EAGVAQSPRYKIIEKRQSVAFWCNPISGHATLYWYQQILGQGPKLLIQFQNNGVVDDSQLPKDRFSAERLKGVDSTLKIQPAKLEDSAVYLCASSFRAGLITEAFFGQGTRLTVV.

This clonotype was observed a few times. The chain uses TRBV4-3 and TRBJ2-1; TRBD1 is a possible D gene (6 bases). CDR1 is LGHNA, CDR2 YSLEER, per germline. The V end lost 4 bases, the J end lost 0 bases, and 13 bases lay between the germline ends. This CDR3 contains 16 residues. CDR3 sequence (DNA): TGCGCCAGCAGCCCCAGGGACATCAGCTCCTACAATGAGCAGTTCTTC. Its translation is CASSPRDISSYNEQFF.

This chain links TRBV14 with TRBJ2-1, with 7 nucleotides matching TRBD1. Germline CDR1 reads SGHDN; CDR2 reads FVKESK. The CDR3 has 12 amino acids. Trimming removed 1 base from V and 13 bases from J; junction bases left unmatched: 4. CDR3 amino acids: CASSQVGTVQFF. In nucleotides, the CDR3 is TGTGCCAGCAGCCAAGTAGGGACAGTACAGTTCTTC. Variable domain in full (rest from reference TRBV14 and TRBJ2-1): EAGVTQFPSHSVIEKGQTVTLRCDPISGHDNLYWYRRVMGKEIKFLLHFVKESKQDESGMPNNRFLAERTGGTYSTLKVQPAELEDSGVYFCASSQVGTVQFFGPGTRLTVL.

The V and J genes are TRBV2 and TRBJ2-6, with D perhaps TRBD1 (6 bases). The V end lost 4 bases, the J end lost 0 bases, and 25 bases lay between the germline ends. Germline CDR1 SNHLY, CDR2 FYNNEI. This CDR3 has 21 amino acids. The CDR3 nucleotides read TGTGCCAGCAGTGCCCCCGGGACATCCATGGCCCTAGACTCTGGGGCCAACGTCCTGACTTTC. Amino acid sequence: CASSAPGTSMALDSGANVLTF.

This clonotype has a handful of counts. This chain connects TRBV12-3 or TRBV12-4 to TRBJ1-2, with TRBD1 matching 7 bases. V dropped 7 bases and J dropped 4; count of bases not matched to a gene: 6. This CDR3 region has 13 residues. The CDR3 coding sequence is TGTGCCAGCACCACAGGGGTGAGCTATGGCTACACCTTC. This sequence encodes CASTTGVSYGYTF.

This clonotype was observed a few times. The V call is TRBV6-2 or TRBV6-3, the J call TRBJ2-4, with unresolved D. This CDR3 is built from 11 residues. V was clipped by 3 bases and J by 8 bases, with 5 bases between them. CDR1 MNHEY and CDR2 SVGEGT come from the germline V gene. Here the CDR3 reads CASSYGYIQYF. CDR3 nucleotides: TGTGCCAGCAGTTATGGGTACATTCAGTACTTC.

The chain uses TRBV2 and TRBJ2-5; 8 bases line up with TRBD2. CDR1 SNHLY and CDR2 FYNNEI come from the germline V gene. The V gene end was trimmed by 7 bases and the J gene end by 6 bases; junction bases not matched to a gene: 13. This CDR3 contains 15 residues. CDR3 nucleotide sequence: TGTGCCAGCATCCGACTAGCGCTCGGGGTGCAGACCCAGTACTTC. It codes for CASIRLALGVQTQYF.